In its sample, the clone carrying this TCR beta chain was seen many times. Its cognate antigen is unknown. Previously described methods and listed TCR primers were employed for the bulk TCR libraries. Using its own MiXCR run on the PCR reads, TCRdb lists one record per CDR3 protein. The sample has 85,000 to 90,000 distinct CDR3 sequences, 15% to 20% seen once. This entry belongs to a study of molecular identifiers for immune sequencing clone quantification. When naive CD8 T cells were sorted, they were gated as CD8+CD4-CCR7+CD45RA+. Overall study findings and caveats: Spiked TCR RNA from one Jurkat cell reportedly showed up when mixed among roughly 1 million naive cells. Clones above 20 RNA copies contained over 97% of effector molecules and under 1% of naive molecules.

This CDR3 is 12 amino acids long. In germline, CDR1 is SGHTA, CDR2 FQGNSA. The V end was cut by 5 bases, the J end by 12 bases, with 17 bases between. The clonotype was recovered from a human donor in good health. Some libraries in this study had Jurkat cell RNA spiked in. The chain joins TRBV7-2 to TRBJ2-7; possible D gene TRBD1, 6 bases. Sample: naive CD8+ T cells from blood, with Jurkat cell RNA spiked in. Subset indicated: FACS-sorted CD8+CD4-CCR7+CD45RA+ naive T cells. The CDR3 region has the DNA TGTGCCAGCAGCGCTCGGACAGACCTTTGGTACTTC. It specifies CASSARTDLWYF.